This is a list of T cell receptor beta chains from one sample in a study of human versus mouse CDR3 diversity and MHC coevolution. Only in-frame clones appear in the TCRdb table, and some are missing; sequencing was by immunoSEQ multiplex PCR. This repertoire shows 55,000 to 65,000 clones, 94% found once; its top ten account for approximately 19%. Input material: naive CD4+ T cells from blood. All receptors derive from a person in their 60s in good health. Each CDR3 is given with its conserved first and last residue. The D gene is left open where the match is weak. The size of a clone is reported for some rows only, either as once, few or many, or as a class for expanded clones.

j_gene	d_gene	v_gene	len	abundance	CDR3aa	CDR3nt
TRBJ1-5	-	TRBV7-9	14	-	CASSFSGTNQPQHF	TGTGCCAGCAGCTTCTCAGGGACAAATCAGCCCCAGCATTTT
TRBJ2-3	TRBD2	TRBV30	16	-	CAWSPGLAGIGDTQYF	TGTGCCTGGAGTCCCGGACTAGCGGGAATTGGAGATACGCAGTATTTT
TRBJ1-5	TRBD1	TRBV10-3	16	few	CATQDGTVYSNQPQHF	TGTGCCACCCAGGACGGGACAGTTTATAGCAATCAGCCCCAGCATTTT
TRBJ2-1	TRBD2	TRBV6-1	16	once	CASSDRLAENYNEQFF	TGTGCCAGCAGTGATAGACTAGCGGAAAACTACAATGAGCAGTTCTTC
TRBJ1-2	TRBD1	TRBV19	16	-	CASSPTGGSANYGYTF	TGTGCCAGTAGTCCCACAGGGGGCTCGGCTAACTATGGCTACACCTTC
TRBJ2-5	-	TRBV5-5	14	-	CASSLGGVQETQYF	TGTGCCAGCAGCTTGGGAGGAGTGCAAGAGACCCAGTACTTC
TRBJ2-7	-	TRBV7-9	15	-	CASSLAGGSSYEQYF	TGTGCCAGCAGCCTCGCAGGGGGGTCCTCCTACGAGCAGTACTTC
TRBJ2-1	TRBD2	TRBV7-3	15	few	CASREPGLPNNEQFF	TGTGCCAGCAGGGAACCGGGACTACCTAACAATGAGCAGTTCTTC
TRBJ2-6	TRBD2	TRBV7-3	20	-	CASSPWGGKYWGSGANVLTF	TGTGCCAGCAGCCCCTGGGGGGGGAAGTATTGGGGATCTGGGGCCAACGTCCTGACTTTC
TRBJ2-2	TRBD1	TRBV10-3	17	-	CAISESGQGAGTGELFF	TGTGCCATCAGTGAGTCTGGACAGGGGGCCGGTACCGGGGAGCTGTTTTTT
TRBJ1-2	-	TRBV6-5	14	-	CASRSMTSGEGYTF	TGTGCCAGCAGATCCATGACCTCAGGGGAAGGCTACACCTTC
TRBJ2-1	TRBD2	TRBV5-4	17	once	CASSSRTSGGPYNEQFF	TGTGCCAGCAGCTCCCGGACTAGCGGGGGACCCTACAATGAGCAGTTCTTC
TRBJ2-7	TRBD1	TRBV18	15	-	CASSLSGTGSYEQYF	TGTGCCAGCTCACTATCCGGGACAGGATCCTACGAGCAGTACTTC
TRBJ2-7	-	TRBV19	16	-	CASRAGQALWSSEQYF	TGTGCCAGTAGAGCGGGACAGGCCCTTTGGAGTTCCGAGCAGTACTTC
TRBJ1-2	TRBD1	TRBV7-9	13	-	CASSFRDSYGYTF	TGTGCCAGCAGCTTCCGGGACAGCTATGGCTACACCTTC
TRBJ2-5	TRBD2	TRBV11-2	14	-	CATRKTSGQETQYF	TGTGCCACCCGGAAGACTAGCGGGCAAGAGACCCAGTACTTC
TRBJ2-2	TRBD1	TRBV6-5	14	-	CASQGGRYSGELFF	TGTGCCAGCCAAGGGGGCAGATATAGCGGGGAGCTGTTTTTT
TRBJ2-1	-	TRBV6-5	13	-	CASSRDITNEQFF	TGTGCCAGCAGCCGGGACATAACCAATGAGCAGTTCTTC
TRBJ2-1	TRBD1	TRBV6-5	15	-	CASSWGTGPYNEQFF	TGTGCCAGCAGTTGGGGGACAGGACCATACAATGAGCAGTTCTTC
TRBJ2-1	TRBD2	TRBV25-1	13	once	CASGPGGANEQFF	TGTGCCAGCGGCCCGGGGGGGGCCAATGAGCAGTTCTTC
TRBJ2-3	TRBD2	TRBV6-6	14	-	CASISGRMADTQYF	TGTGCCAGCATTAGCGGGAGGATGGCAGATACGCAGTATTTT
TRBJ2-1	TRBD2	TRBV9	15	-	CASSFLTSGSHEQFF	TGTGCCAGCAGCTTCTTGACTAGCGGGAGTCATGAGCAGTTCTTC
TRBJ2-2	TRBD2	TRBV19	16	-	CASQSSGTLGTGELFF	TGTGCCAGCCAATCGAGCGGGACCCTCGGCACCGGGGAGCTGTTTTTT
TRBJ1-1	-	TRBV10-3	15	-	CASSYSAGRNTEAFF	TGTGCCAGCAGTTACTCGGCGGGAAGGAACACTGAAGCTTTCTTT
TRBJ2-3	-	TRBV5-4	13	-	CASSPGGTDTQYF	TGTGCCAGCAGCCCCGGAGGGACAGATACGCAGTATTTT
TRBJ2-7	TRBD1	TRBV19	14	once	CASSIVAGGYEQYF	TGTGCCAGTAGTATAGTAGCAGGGGGCTACGAGCAGTACTTC
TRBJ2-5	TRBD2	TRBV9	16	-	CASSVGVGTSTETQYF	TGTGCCAGCAGCGTAGGGGTGGGGACTAGTACGGAGACCCAGTACTTC
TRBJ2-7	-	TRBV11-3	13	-	CASSLFGVHEQYF	TGTGCCAGCAGCTTATTCGGGGTGCACGAGCAGTACTTC